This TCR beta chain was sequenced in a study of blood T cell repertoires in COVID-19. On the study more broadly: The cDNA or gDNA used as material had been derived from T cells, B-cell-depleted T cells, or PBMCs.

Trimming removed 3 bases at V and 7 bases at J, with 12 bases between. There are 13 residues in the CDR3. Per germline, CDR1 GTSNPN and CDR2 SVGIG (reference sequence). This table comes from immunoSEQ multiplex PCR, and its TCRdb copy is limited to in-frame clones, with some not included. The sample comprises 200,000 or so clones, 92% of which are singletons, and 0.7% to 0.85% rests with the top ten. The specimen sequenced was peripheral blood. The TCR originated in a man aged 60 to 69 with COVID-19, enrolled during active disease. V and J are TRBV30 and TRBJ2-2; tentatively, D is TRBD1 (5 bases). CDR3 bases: TGTGCCTGGAGCGTAGCAGGGTACGGGGAGCTGTTTTTT. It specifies CAWSVAGYGELFF.